A single sample is the source of the 7 T cell receptor beta chains below, sequenced in a study of cytomegalovirus exposure and HLA in healthy donors. 13 Jbeta primers and 60 Vbeta primers were used for the PCR. Assay: immunoSEQ multiplex PCR; the TCRdb copy retains only in-frame clones and omits some. The data show around 130,000 clones, 80% seen once. The sequenced sample consisted of PBMCs. The origin of the receptors is a male donor in good health and CMV-seronegative.

The rearrangement links TRBV30 to TRBJ1-2, with 9 bases identical to TRBD1. CDR1 and CDR2 from the germline V gene are GTSNPN and SVGIG (reference sequence). This CDR3 is built from 12 residues. V was clipped by 6 bases and J by 2 bases; unmatched bases: 1. The CDR3 here is CACGQGNYGYTF. The DNA of the CDR3 is TGTGCCTGTGGACAGGGGAACTATGGCTACACCTTC.

The rearrangement joins TRBV25-1 to TRBJ2-2, with TRBD2 identical over 10 bases. Germline CDR1 MGHDK, CDR2 SYGVNS. J lost 1 base, V lost 7 bases, and 6 bases had no gene match. The CDR3 length is 16 residues. In DNA, the CDR3 is TGTGCCAGCACTCCGAAGCGGGAGGGGAACACCGGGGAGCTGTTTTTT. Amino acids: CASTPKREGNTGELFF.

The V gene is TRBV10-2, the J gene TRBJ2-1, with a weak D call TRBD2 (5 bases). Germline V gene lookup returns CDR1 WSHSY and CDR2 SAAADI. This CDR3 has 15 amino acids. The germline V and J ends were trimmed by 5 bases and 6 bases, with 17 bases remaining between them. CDR3 bases: TGCGCCAGCAGTACCGGCCGGGGTAGGACCAATGAGCAGTTCTTC. It is translated as CASSTGRGRTNEQFF.

V is TRBV7-8 and J is TRBJ2-7; D is unclear. Between the trimmed V and J ends, which lost 5 bases and 0 bases, there was a span of 17 bases. Germline V gene sequence: CDR1 SGHVS, CDR2 FQNEAQ. This CDR3 is built from 16 residues. This CDR3 is CASSRGYEMSSYEQYF. The CDR3 DNA reads TGTGCCAGCAGCCGTGGTTATGAGATGAGCTCCTACGAGCAGTACTTC. The whole variable domain, filled in from reference TRBV7-8 and TRBJ2-7, reads GAGVSQSPRYKVAKRGQDVALRCDPISGHVSLFWYQQALGQGPEFLTYFQNEAQLDKSGLPSDRFFAERPEGSVSTLKIQRTQQEDSAVYLCASSRGYEMSSYEQYFGPGTRLTVT.

This clone was counted a few times. J is TRBJ1-6 and V is TRBV6-1, with TRBD1 matching 9 bases. Germline CDR1 is MNHNS and CDR2 is SASEGT. This CDR3 is 15 amino acids long. The ends lost 4 bases at V and 9 bases at J; junction bases unmatched: 7. For the CDR3, the DNA is TGTGCCAGCAGTGTAACACAGGGGGCTCGTTCACCCCTCCACTTT. Translation: CASSVTQGARSPLHF.

The rearrangement joins TRBV30 to TRBJ2-5, with unresolved D. The CDR3 has 14 residues. Germline V gene lookup returns CDR1 GTSNPN and CDR2 SVGIG (reference sequence). V shed 5 bases and J shed 2 bases, with 15 bases lying between them. The CDR3 loop is CAWGPEPTQETQYF. CDR3 bases: TGTGCCTGGGGCCCCGAGCCGACACAAGAGACCCAGTACTTC.

The V gene is TRBV5-1, the J gene TRBJ2-5; D unclear. The V and J ends lost 5 bases and 5 bases respectively, with 7 bases between them. The CDR3 spans 11 residues. Germline assignment: CDR1 SGHRS and CDR2 YFSETQ. The CDR3 bases are TGCGCCAGCAGTAATGAGGAGACCCAGTACTTC. This codes for CASSNEETQYF.